The TCR beta chain described here comes from a study of blood T cell repertoires in COVID-19. Study-level background: Sites in the United States, Italy and Spain provided acute and convalescent COVID-19 samples. T cells, B-cell-depleted T cells, or PBMCs provided the cDNA or gDNA that served as material.

This clone showed up just once. Seattle enrolled patients during active infection and tracked them longitudinally. Original processing methods: The assay estimated nucleated cells by amplifying reference gene primers. The repertoire was sequenced with immunoSEQ multiplex PCR; TCRdb's copy has only in-frame clones and lacks some. That table supplies the V and J calls and clone size; D and trimming were determined from the DNA. The sample holds more than 75,000 clones, more than 70% seen once. This CDR3 is built from 14 residues. Germline V gives CDR1 SGHRS, CDR2 YFSETQ. The J segment lost 10 bases and the V segment lost 2 bases, leaving 4 bases of the junction unmatched.

The TCR sequence derives from a man between 50 and 59 years old with COVID-19, enrolled during active disease. The chain has TRBV5-1 and TRBJ1-6; 9 nucleotides match TRBD1. The sequencing sample was made of peripheral blood. CDR3 nucleotide sequence: TGCGCCAGCAGCTTCGGACAGGGGCAATCACCCCTCCACTTT. As protein: CASSFGQGQSPLHF.